This T cell receptor beta chain was sequenced for a study of cytomegalovirus exposure and HLA in healthy donors. V lost 4 bases, J lost 6 bases, and 12 bases stayed unmatched. CDR3 length equals 17 residues. Germline CDR1 is MGHRA and CDR2 is YSYEKL. PCR primers comprised 60 Vbeta and 13 Jbeta primers. TCRdb's table, derived via immunoSEQ multiplex PCR, lists solely in-frame clones and lacks some. The data show over 100,000 clones, 69% seen once. Study-wide results and caveats: It was reported that the classifier diagnosed cytomegalovirus status with high specificity and sensitivity in both the original and validation cohorts. As was reported, the HLA-A and HLA-B alleles of most subjects were accurately predicted from TCR beta sequences.

Comments on this clone: Its antigen remains unknown.

The receptor was derived from an older woman in good health and CMV-seropositive. The sample taken for sequencing was PBMCs. This chain connects TRBV4-1 to TRBJ2-3, with 11 bases aligning to TRBD2. Written as DNA, the CDR3 is TGCGCCAGCAGCCCGGAAATACTAGCGGGGGCGGTCGATACGCAGTATTTT. Its translation is CASSPEILAGAVDTQYF.